The 32 T cell receptor beta chains below all came from one sample that was sequenced in a study. MiXCR, applied by TCRdb to the 5' RACE reads, yields one record per CDR3 protein. Counted here are approximately 47,000 distinct CDR3 sequences, around 28% occurring once; the ten biggest clones make up under 2.5%. The sample was naive CD4+ T cells sorted from blood. The subset here: naive CD4+ T cells, CD4+CD45RA+CD25-. These receptors were collected from a female donor with breast cancer.

The V and J genes are TRBV12-3 or TRBV12-4 and TRBJ2-7; TRBD2 is a possible D gene (6 bases). The V gene lost 3 bases and the J gene lost 0 bases, with 12 bases spanning the gap. This CDR3 has 15 residues. Here the CDR3 DNA reads TGTGCCAGCAGTTTTCTCACCGGGGGCTCCTACGAGCAGTACTTC. As protein: CASSFLTGGSYEQYF.

This clonotype was counted a few times. The chain uses TRBV5-1 and TRBJ1-1; 7 bases are a match to TRBD1. This CDR3 is 16 amino acids long. Germline V lookup: CDR1 SGHRS, CDR2 YFSETQ. The trim removed 4 bases at V and 1 base at J, leaving 10 bases unmatched. CDR3 residues: CASSPGDRVGNTEAFF. Written as DNA, the CDR3 is TGCGCCAGCAGCCCAGGCGACAGGGTCGGGAACACTGAAGCTTTCTTT. Full variable domain (remainder filled in from reference TRBV5-1 and TRBJ1-1): KAGVTQTPRYLIKTRGQQVTLSCSPISGHRSVSWYQQTPGQGLQFLFEYFSETQRNKGNFPGRFSGRQFSNSRSEMNVSTLELGDSALYLCASSPGDRVGNTEAFFGQGTRLTVV.

The chain recombines TRBV6-2 or TRBV6-3 with TRBJ1-5; D is undetermined. Trimming cost V 4 bases and J 7 bases, with 11 bases left between them. Germline CDR1 reads MNHEY; CDR2 reads SVGEGT. The CDR3 has 13 amino acids. DNA of the CDR3: TGTGCCAGCAGTTGGGGTAAATTGCAGCCCCAGCATTTT. It is translated as CASSWGKLQPQHF.

This clonotype was seen ten or more times. The V gene is TRBV12-3 or TRBV12-4, the J gene TRBJ2-3, with D unclear. The CDR3 loop spans 17 amino acids. The germline V and J ends were trimmed by 6 bases and 0 bases, with 19 bases remaining between them. CDR3 sequence: CASSLRGRTVSTDTQYF. The CDR3 bases are TGTGCCAGCAGCCTACGTGGCAGGACCGTTAGCACAGATACGCAGTATTTT.

This clonotype was seen repeatedly, ten times or more. V and J are TRBV5-6 and TRBJ2-7; D remains unclear. In germline, CDR1 is SGHDT, CDR2 YYEEEE. V was pared by 4 bases and J by 0 bases, with 11 bases between. The CDR3 runs to 14 residues. This CDR3 is CASSDEGRSYEQYF. The CDR3 coding sequence is TGTGCCAGCAGCGACGAAGGCCGCTCCTACGAGCAGTACTTC. Based on the CDR3 plus reference TRBV5-6 and TRBJ2-7, the full variable domain is DAGVTQSPTHLIKTRGQQVTLRCSPKSGHDTVSWYQQALGQGPQFIFQYYEEEERQRGNFPDRFSGHQFPNYSSELNVNALLLGDSALYLCASSDEGRSYEQYFGPGTRLTVT.

The rearrangement links TRBV3-1 to TRBJ2-5; D is unclear. Trimming shortened V by 0 bases and J by 5 bases, and 13 bases separated the two germline ends. This CDR3 has 15 amino acids. In germline, CDR1 is LGHDT, CDR2 YNNKEL (reference sequence). CDR3 nucleotides: TGTGCCAGCAGCCAAGAAGCTTGGTTAGGCGAGACCCAGTACTTC. It codes for CASSQEAWLGETQYF.

The chain couples TRBV10-2 to TRBJ2-5; D is perhaps TRBD1 (7 bases). This CDR3 has 14 residues. Germline loops: CDR1 WSHSY, CDR2 SAAADI. V was clipped by 3 bases and J by 2 bases, with 10 bases between them. The CDR3 bases are TGCGCCAGCAGTGATGCAGGGGGGCAAGAGACCCAGTACTTC. Protein product: CASSDAGGQETQYF.

This clonotype was seen a handful of times. The chain links TRBV4-1 to TRBJ2-7; 8 positions match TRBD2. The CDR3 runs to 15 residues. Trimming cost V 5 bases and J 3 bases; bases outside gene matches: 9. Germline CDR1 is MGHRA and CDR2 is YSYEKL. For the CDR3, the DNA is TGCGCCAGCAGCTCTCCTAGCGGGCGGTACTACGAGCAGTACTTC. Protein sequence: CASSSPSGRYYEQYF.

This chain joins TRBV4-1 and TRBJ2-7; D is uncertain. V lost 0 bases to trimming and J lost 6 bases, with 12 bases between them. The V gene's germline CDR1 is MGHRA and CDR2 YSYEKL. The CDR3 spans 14 residues. The CDR3 nucleotides are TGCGCCAGCAGCCAAGATCAGATCGCTGGCGAGCAGTACTTC. Its protein is CASSQDQIAGEQYF.

This clonotype has a handful of counts. The V call is TRBV11-2, the J call TRBJ2-1; the match to TRBD2 covers 10 bases. J was trimmed by 9 bases and V by 1 base; bases with no gene match: 12. The CDR3 is made up of 17 amino acids. The germline V gene encodes CDR1 SGHAT and CDR2 FQNNGV. The CDR3 DNA sequence: TGTGCCAGCAGCTTAGTTGTGCGAGCGGGAGGGGGCGGTGAGCAGTTCTTC. Translating it yields CASSLVVRAGGGGEQFF. The variable domain in full, with the rest retrieved from reference TRBV11-2 and TRBJ2-1, is EAGVAQSPRYKIIEKRQSVAFWCNPISGHATLYWYQQILGQGPKLLIQFQNNGVVDDSQLPKDRFSAERLKGVDSTLKIQPAKLEDSAVYLCASSLVVRAGGGGEQFFGPGTRLTVL.

The chain uses TRBV3-1 and TRBJ2-3; weak D call: TRBD1 (5 bases). CDR3 length: 13 amino acids. The germline V and J ends were trimmed by 5 bases and 2 bases, with 8 bases remaining between them. Looked up from germline, CDR1 is LGHDT and CDR2 is YNNKEL (reference sequence). The CDR3 DNA is TGTGCCAGCAGCGGACATTTCACAGATACGCAGTATTTT. This sequence encodes CASSGHFTDTQYF.

This clonotype appeared a few times. The chain joins TRBV3-1 to TRBJ1-1; D unresolved. The CDR3 is made up of 16 amino acids. The V end was cut by 4 bases, the J end by 0 bases, with 15 bases between. Germline V lookup: CDR1 LGHDT, CDR2 YNNKEL (reference sequence). CDR3 amino acids: CASSPSHSGVNTEAFF. The CDR3 DNA sequence: TGTGCCAGCAGCCCCTCCCACTCTGGGGTGAACACTGAAGCTTTCTTT.

This chain joins TRBV12-3 or TRBV12-4 and TRBJ1-1; 7 bases align to TRBD1. This CDR3 is built from 14 residues. V shed 6 bases and J 4 bases; nucleotides not matched to a gene: 8. The DNA for the CDR3 is TGTGCCAGCAGCCGACAGGGAGGTTTCACTGAAGCTTTCTTT. It specifies CASSRQGGFTEAFF.

This clonotype was recorded once. The chain has TRBV6-2 or TRBV6-3 and TRBJ2-5; 10 nucleotides agree with TRBD2. This CDR3 is built from 14 residues. Per the germline V gene, CDR1 is MNHEY and CDR2 is SVGEGT. J was trimmed by 5 bases and V by 2 bases; bases with no gene match: 2. CDR3 sequence (DNA): TGTGCCAGCAGTTACCTAGCGGGGGTGGAGACCCAGTACTTC. Translating gives CASSYLAGVETQYF.

The chain is built from TRBV27 and TRBJ1-1, with D possibly matching TRBD1 (5 bases). Trimming removed 6 bases at V and 7 bases at J, with 12 bases between. CDR1 is MNHEY and CDR2 is SMNVEV in the germline V gene (reference sequence). This CDR3 has 12 residues. DNA for the CDR3: TGTGCCAGCAGCGGGGACGGCCTTGAAGCTTTCTTT. Its translation is CASSGDGLEAFF.

The chain employs TRBV3-1 and TRBJ1-1; D unclear. Germline V gene sequence: CDR1 LGHDT, CDR2 YNNKEL (reference sequence). V was trimmed by 1 base and J by 4 bases, leaving 4 bases between them. The length of the CDR3 is 12 residues. The CDR3 coding sequence is TGTGCCAGCAGCCAAGGGCCCACTGAAGCTTTCTTT. Protein sequence: CASSQGPTEAFF.

This clonotype was seen a few times. The V call is TRBV6-2 or TRBV6-3, the J call TRBJ1-6; a possible D gene is TRBD1 (6 bases). CDR3 length: 18 residues. The V gene lost 0 bases and the J gene lost 10 bases, with 22 bases spanning the gap. Germline-derived CDR1 and CDR2 are MNHEY and SVGEGT. The CDR3, as DNA: TGTGCCAGCAGTTACTCGAGGGGGGAAACTGGTCCGAGATCACCCCTCCACTTT. Protein: CASSYSRGETGPRSPLHF.

This rearrangement joins TRBV4-2 to TRBJ2-7; 7 positions agree with TRBD2. After removal of 2 bases from V and 6 bases from J, the junction contained 10 bases not matched to a gene. Germline V gene lookup returns CDR1 LGHNA and CDR2 YNFKEQ. This CDR3 spans 15 amino acids. The CDR3 region has the DNA TGTGCCAGCAGCCAATTGGGGGGGAGGAGTCGCGAGCAGTACTTC. Its protein product is CASSQLGGRSREQYF.

This clonotype has more than one count but fewer than ten. This sequence joins TRBV6-1 and TRBJ1-1; 9 bases match TRBD1. Germline CDR1 reads MNHNS; CDR2 reads SASEGT. This CDR3 is built from 15 residues. Losses at the gene ends were 2 bases for V and 5 bases for J; bases not matched to a gene: 6. CDR3 region: CASSESWTGETEAFF. As DNA, the CDR3 is TGTGCCAGCAGTGAATCTTGGACAGGGGAAACTGAAGCTTTCTTT.

This clonotype was recorded a few times. The chain couples TRBV4-1 to TRBJ1-1; 7 bases align to TRBD1. Losses at the gene ends were 4 bases for V and 3 bases for J; bases not matched to a gene: 5. The CDR3 is 14 residues long. Germline V gene sequence: CDR1 MGHRA, CDR2 YSYEKL. This CDR3 is CASSLQGYDTEAFF. The CDR3 DNA sequence: TGCGCCAGCAGCCTACAGGGGTACGACACTGAAGCTTTCTTT.

The chain couples TRBV4-1 to TRBJ2-1; 14 bases line up with TRBD2. The V gene end was trimmed by 3 bases and the J gene end by 0 bases; junction bases not matched to a gene: 10. The length of the CDR3 is 20 residues. Germline CDR1 reads MGHRA; CDR2 reads YSYEKL. This CDR3 is CASSHLGLAGARSSYNEQFF. The CDR3, as DNA: TGCGCCAGCAGCCACCTGGGACTAGCGGGGGCCCGGAGCTCCTACAATGAGCAGTTCTTC.

This clonotype was observed many times. The chain combines TRBV4-1 with TRBJ2-7, with a tentative D call TRBD1 (6 bases). The ends were cut back, 1 base at V and 0 bases at J, with 10 bases in the middle. Germline V CDR1 and CDR2: MGHRA, YSYEKL. The CDR3 has 15 amino acids. The CDR3 region has the DNA TGCGCCAGCAGCCAAGTTCAGGGGCCCTCCTACGAGCAGTACTTC. Translation gives CASSQVQGPSYEQYF.

Only one count was recorded for this clonotype. This chain links TRBV7-9 with TRBJ2-7; D gene ambiguous. Per the germline V gene, CDR1 is SEHNR and CDR2 is FQNEAQ (reference sequence). The germline V and J ends were trimmed by 6 bases and 2 bases, with 14 bases remaining between them. This CDR3 is built from 14 residues. CDR3 amino acids: CASSTPLKAYEQYF. DNA of the CDR3: TGTGCCAGCAGTACCCCTCTGAAGGCCTACGAGCAGTACTTC.

This clonotype appeared a few times. The chain links TRBV4-1 to TRBJ1-1; no clear D gene. Trimming took off 2 bases at V and 4 bases at J, with 11 bases between the two ends. CDR3 length equals 14 residues. Germline-derived CDR1 and CDR2 are MGHRA and YSYEKL. The CDR3 region has the DNA TGCGCCAGCAGCCAACCGGTCATTGCCACTGAAGCTTTCTTT. The encoded protein is CASSQPVIATEAFF.

This clonotype was seen a few times. V and J are TRBV6-6 and TRBJ1-1; no firm D call. V lost 7 bases to trimming and J lost 2 bases, with 11 bases between them. Germline CDR1 reads MNHNY; CDR2 reads SVGAGI (reference sequence). This CDR3 has 13 residues. The DNA of the CDR3 is TGTGCCAGCACCAAAGACCAAAACACTGAAGCTTTCTTT. Protein sequence: CASTKDQNTEAFF.

J is TRBJ1-4 and V is TRBV7-2; perhaps TRBD1 as D (5 bases). CDR3 length: 16 residues. The V end lost 5 bases, the J end lost 3 bases, and 16 bases lay between the germline ends. Germline-derived CDR1 and CDR2 are SGHTA and FQGNSA. Written as DNA, the CDR3 is TGTGCCAGCAGCAGACTAGGGGTAAATGCTAATGAAAAACTGTTTTTT. This encodes CASSRLGVNANEKLFF.

This clonotype was observed at least ten times. This chain connects TRBV10-3 to TRBJ2-3; no firm D call. V was clipped by 8 bases and J by 4 bases, with 10 bases between them. CDR3 length: 12 residues. In germline, CDR1 is ENHRY, CDR2 SYGVKD. The CDR3: CAIAGGADTQYF. CDR3 coding DNA: TGTGCCATCGCTGGCGGTGCAGATACGCAGTATTTT.

V is TRBV20-1 and J is TRBJ2-1; either TRBD1 or TRBD2 may fit D (5 bases each). CDR3 size: 19 residues. The germline V and J ends were trimmed by 0 bases and 1 base, with 22 bases remaining between them. Germline-derived CDR1 and CDR2 are DFQATT and SNEGSKA (reference sequence). The CDR3 region is CSARDGLRAGKGSYNEQFF. Here the CDR3 DNA reads TGCAGTGCTAGAGATGGGCTGAGGGCAGGGAAAGGGTCCTACAATGAGCAGTTCTTC.

This clonotype was recorded once. The rearrangement joins TRBV2 to TRBJ2-1; 7 bases are shared with TRBD2. Unmatched junction bases numbered 0, after V lost 8 bases and J lost 5 bases. Germline V gene data show CDR1 as SNHLY and CDR2 as FYNNEI. The CDR3 totals 11 residues. The CDR3 here is CASGGDNEQFF. CDR3 DNA sequence: TGTGCCAGCGGGGGGGACAATGAGCAGTTCTTC.

Judged by abundance, this clonotype is medium-sized. The chain is built from TRBV7-2 and TRBJ2-1; a possible D gene is TRBD2 (6 bases). Trimming cost V 1 base and J 7 bases, with 20 bases left between them. Germline V gene data show CDR1 as SGHTA and CDR2 as FQGNSA. The CDR3 covers 17 residues. The CDR3, as DNA: TGTGCCAGCAGCTTAGGGCTTGGGCAGGGAGGAGGGAATGAGCAGTTCTTC. Residues: CASSLGLGQGGGNEQFF.

This clonotype was seen more than once but under ten times. The rearrangement uses TRBV29-1 and TRBJ1-3; D is ambiguous. The germline CDR1 and CDR2 sequences are SQVTM and ANQGSEA. V was pared by 0 bases and J by 8 bases, with 5 bases between. The length of the CDR3 is 11 residues. The CDR3 spells CSVEDRYTIYF. The CDR3 DNA reads as TGCAGCGTTGAAGATCGGTACACCATATATTTT.

Of note for this clonotype: A much larger clone differs by one base, so this may be a read error. The V and J genes are TRBV7-2 and TRBJ1-1; D ambiguous. CDR3 length equals 14 residues. Germline CDR1 SGHTA, CDR2 FQGNSA. The DNA for the CDR3 is TGTGCCAGCAGCTTAGATGACGCGAACACTGAAACTTTCTTT. Its translation is CASSLDDANTETFF.